The present T cell receptor (beta chain) was sequenced within a study of T-cell reconstitution after alpha-beta-depleted transplantation in children. This clonotype was picked up many times. Trimming removed 5 bases from V and 2 bases from J, with 8 bases in between. CDR1 SGHVS and CDR2 FQNEAQ come from the germline V gene. CDR3 length equals 13 residues. TCRbeta library preparation incorporated unique molecular identifiers. TCRdb re-called the PCR reads through MiXCR, storing one row per CDR3 protein. This sample yields hundreds of thousands of distinct CDR3 sequences, of which roughly 14% are seen a single time; about 0.77% belongs to the top ten.

The clonotype was recovered from a girl under 10 years old with congenital amegakaryocytic thrombocytopenia, due to receive a stem cell transplant. The genes are TRBV7-8 and TRBJ2-3; D is ambiguous. The sequencing used PBMCs, collected before TCRalphabeta/CD19-depleted stem cell transplant. The CDR3 loop reads CASSPSNTDTQYF. CDR3 coding DNA: TGTGCCAGCAGCCCCTCGAACACAGATACGCAGTATTTT.